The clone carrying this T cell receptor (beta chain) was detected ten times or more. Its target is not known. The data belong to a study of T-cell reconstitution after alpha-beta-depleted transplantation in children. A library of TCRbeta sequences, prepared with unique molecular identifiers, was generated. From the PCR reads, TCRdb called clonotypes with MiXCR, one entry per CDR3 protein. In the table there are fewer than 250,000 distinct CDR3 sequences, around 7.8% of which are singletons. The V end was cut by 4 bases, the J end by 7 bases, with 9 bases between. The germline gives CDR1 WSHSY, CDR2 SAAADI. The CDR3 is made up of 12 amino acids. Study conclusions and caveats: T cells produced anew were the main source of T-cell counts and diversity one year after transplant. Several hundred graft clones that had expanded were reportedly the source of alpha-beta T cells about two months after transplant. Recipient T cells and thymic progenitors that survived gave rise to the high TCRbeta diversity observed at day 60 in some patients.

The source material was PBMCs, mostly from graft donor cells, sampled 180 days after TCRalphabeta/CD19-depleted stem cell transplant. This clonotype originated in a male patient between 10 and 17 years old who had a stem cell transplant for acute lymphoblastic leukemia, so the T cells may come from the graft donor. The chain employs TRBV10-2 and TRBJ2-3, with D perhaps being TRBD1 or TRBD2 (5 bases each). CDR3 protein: CASSAGTNTQYF. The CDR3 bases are TGCGCCAGCAGTGCCGGGACGAATACGCAGTATTTT.